This T cell receptor beta chain was captured in a study of blood T cells in healthy people across ages. The study's findings and limits: Whereas aged donors had fewer naive CD4+ cells, long-lived donors had more of them and higher diversity. Naive and antigen-experienced cells could not be conclusively compared, given unsorted PBMCs.

There are many counts of this clonotype. Its antigen remains unidentified. Alongside a J-beta primer mix, a sample-barcoded 5' primer served in a second PCR lasting roughly 6 to 11 cycles. Using its own MiXCR run on the 5' RACE reads, TCRdb lists one record per CDR3 protein. The repertoire holds 1.5 million to 2 million distinct CDR3 sequences, with roughly a third as singletons. V lost 5 bases and J lost 8, with 16 bases in between. The V gene's germline CDR1 is SEHNR and CDR2 FQNEAQ (reference sequence). This CDR3 has 14 amino acids. Isolated PBMCs totaled at least 6.5 million in each sample. The rearrangement uses TRBV7-9 and TRBJ2-1; D ambiguous. The sequencing input was blood. The receptor was derived from a young woman in good health. The DNA for the CDR3 is TGTGCCAGCAGCCCAAAGTCCCGGATCGATGAGCAGTTCTTC. It encodes CASSPKSRIDEQFF.